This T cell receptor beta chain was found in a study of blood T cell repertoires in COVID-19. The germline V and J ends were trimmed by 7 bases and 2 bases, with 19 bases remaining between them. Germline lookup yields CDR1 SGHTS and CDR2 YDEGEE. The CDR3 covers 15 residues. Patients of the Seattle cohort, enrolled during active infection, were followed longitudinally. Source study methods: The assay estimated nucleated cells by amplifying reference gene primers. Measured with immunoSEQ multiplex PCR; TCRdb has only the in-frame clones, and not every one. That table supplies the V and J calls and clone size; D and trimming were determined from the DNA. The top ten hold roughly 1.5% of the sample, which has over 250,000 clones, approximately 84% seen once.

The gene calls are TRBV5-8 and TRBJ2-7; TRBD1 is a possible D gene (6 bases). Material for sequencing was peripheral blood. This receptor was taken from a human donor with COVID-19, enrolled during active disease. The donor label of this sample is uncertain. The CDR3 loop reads CASSQDLTGTYEQYF. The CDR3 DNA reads TGTGCCAGCTCCCAGGACCTGACAGGAACCTACGAGCAGTACTTC.